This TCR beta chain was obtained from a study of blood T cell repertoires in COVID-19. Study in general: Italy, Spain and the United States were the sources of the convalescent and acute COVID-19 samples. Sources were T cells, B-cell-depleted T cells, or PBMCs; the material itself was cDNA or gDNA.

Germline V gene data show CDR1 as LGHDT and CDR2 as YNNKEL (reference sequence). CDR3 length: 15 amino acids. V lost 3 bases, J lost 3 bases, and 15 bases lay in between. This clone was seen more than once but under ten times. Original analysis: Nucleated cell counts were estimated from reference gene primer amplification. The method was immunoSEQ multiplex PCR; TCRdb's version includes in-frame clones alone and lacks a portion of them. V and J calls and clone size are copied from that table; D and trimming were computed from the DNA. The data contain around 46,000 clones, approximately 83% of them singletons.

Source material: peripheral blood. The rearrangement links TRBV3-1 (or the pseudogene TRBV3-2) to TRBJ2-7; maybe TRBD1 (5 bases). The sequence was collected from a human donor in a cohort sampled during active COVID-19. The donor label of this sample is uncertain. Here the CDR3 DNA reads TGTGCCAGCAGCCACGTTACAGGTAACTTCTACGAGCAGTACTTC. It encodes CASSHVTGNFYEQYF.